One and the same sample provided the 31 T cell receptor beta chains below, sequenced in a study of T-cell memory formation after mild COVID-19. TCRdb independently ran MiXCR on the 5' RACE reads; one entry per CDR3 protein. This sample has roughly 560,000 distinct CDR3 sequences, with about a fifth found just once. The sequenced sample consisted of PBMCs or a T cell subset sorted from them (not recorded which). The receptor set was obtained from an adult woman who had mild COVID-19 (a few samples of this study predate the infection). Cell type and time point are not known.

This clonotype has more than one count but fewer than ten. The genes are TRBV12-3 or TRBV12-4 and TRBJ2-1, with 8 bases fitting TRBD2. V lost 2 bases and J lost 7; bases outside the gene matches: 4. This CDR3 has 14 amino acids. CDR3 bases: TGTGCCAGCAGTTTATGGGCGGGGGGTAATGAGCAGTTCTTC. Amino acid sequence: CASSLWAGGNEQFF.

This clonotype was found a few times. V and J are TRBV7-9 and TRBJ2-5; D is unclear. This CDR3 comprises 13 residues. Germline CDR1 SEHNR, CDR2 FQNEAQ (reference sequence). The V gene lost 5 bases and the J gene lost 5 bases, with 12 bases spanning the gap. CDR3 bases: TGTGCCAGCAGCGAACTGAATGAGGAGACCCAGTACTTC. Its translation is CASSELNEETQYF.

This clonotype was counted between two and nine times. The chain joins TRBV12-3 or TRBV12-4 to TRBJ2-7; D ambiguous. The CDR3 runs to 13 residues. The germline V and J ends were trimmed by 3 bases and 5 bases, with 11 bases remaining between them. DNA for the CDR3: TGTGCCAGCAGTTTCTCTGGGGTCCACGAGCAGTACTTC. As protein: CASSFSGVHEQYF.

V gene TRBV6-5 combines with J gene TRBJ1-2, with D hard to call. The CDR3 runs to 15 residues. Germline lookup yields CDR1 MNHEY and CDR2 SVGAGI. V shed 0 bases and J shed 8 bases, with 16 bases lying between them. DNA of the CDR3: TGTGCCAGCAGTTACTCATTTCGGGGAAGTATAGGCTACACCTTC. Protein sequence: CASSYSFRGSIGYTF.

The chain recombines TRBV12-3 or TRBV12-4 with TRBJ1-6; D unclear. The CDR3 spans 15 residues. V was pared by 7 bases and J by 7 bases, with 17 bases between. CDR3 residues: CASTYLGPGNSPLHF. The CDR3 DNA reads as TGTGCCAGCACCTACCTCGGGCCGGGGAATTCACCCCTCCACTTT.

This clonotype has just a few counts. Its ends do not fully match the called genes, so a read error is possible. This sequence joins TRBV7-7 and TRBJ2-2; TRBD1 is a possible D gene (5 bases). Looked up from germline, CDR1 is SSHAT and CDR2 is FNYEAQ (reference sequence). This CDR3 comprises 13 residues. CDR3 in DNA: TGTGCTAGCAGCTGGAAGGGGTCCGGGGAGCTGTTTTTT. This gives the protein CASSWKGSGELFF. The whole variable domain, remainder taken from reference TRBV7-7 and TRBJ2-2, is GAGVSQSPRYKVTKRGQDVTLRCDPISSHATLYWYQQALGQGPEFLTYFNYEAQPDKSGLPSDRFSAERPEGSISTLTIQRTEQRDSAMYRCASSWKGSGELFFGEGSRLTVL.

This clonotype was detected only a few times. The chain carries TRBV12-3 or TRBV12-4 and TRBJ1-2, with D possibly TRBD1 on 5 matching bases. The germline V and J ends were trimmed by 4 bases and 8 bases, with 17 bases remaining between them. The CDR3 sequence is 14 residues long. The DNA of the CDR3 is TGTGCCAGCAGTTCCGTCGGGACGACCGGGGGCTACACCTTC. Encoded protein: CASSSVGTTGGYTF.

V gene TRBV27 combines with J gene TRBJ2-2, with 7 bases fitting TRBD1. Germline CDR1 is MNHEY and CDR2 is SMNVEV (reference sequence). The junction had 4 bases not matched to a gene; V was cut back by 2 bases and J by 4 bases. The CDR3 totals 15 residues. The CDR3 DNA reads as TGTGCCAGCAGTTTAGCAGGGGGTATCACCGGGGAGCTGTTTTTT. This codes for CASSLAGGITGELFF.

The chain recombines TRBV5-4 with TRBJ1-1, with D possibly TRBD1 on 5 matching bases. The length of the CDR3 is 14 residues. The germline V gene has CDR1 SGHNT and CDR2 YYREEE (reference sequence). V gave up 6 bases and J gave up 1 base, with 13 bases separating them. This chain's CDR3 is CASIPIRENTEAFF. CDR3 DNA: TGTGCCAGCATCCCTATCAGGGAGAACACTGAAGCTTTCTTT. Full variable domain (rest looked up from reference TRBV5-4 and TRBJ1-1): ETGVTQSPTHLIKTRGQQVTLRCSSQSGHNTVSWYQQALGQGPQFIFQYYREEENGRGNFPPRFSGLQFPNYSSELNVNALELDDSALYLCASIPIRENTEAFFGQGTRLTVV.

In this sample, this clonotype turned up a few times. The J gene is TRBJ1-5, the V gene TRBV6-1; D possibly corresponds to TRBD1 (6 bases). Trimming shortened V by 0 bases and J by 10 bases, and 19 bases separated the two germline ends. The CDR3 has 16 amino acids. Germline CDR1 MNHNS, CDR2 SASEGT. This CDR3 reads CASSEAGGGPNRPQHF. Here the CDR3 DNA reads TGTGCCAGCAGTGAAGCAGGGGGAGGGCCCAATAGACCCCAGCATTTT.

V gene TRBV6-5 combines with J gene TRBJ1-5; D uncertain. This CDR3 spans 13 amino acids. Per the germline V gene, CDR1 is MNHEY and CDR2 is SVGAGI. The V end lost 0 bases, the J end lost 5 bases, and 5 bases lay between the germline ends. CDR3 DNA: TGTGCCAGCAGTTACTCTCCCTATCAGCCCCAGCATTTT. Protein: CASSYSPYQPQHF.

The chain employs TRBV10-3 and TRBJ1-2; D is uncertain. The CDR3 has 14 residues. CDR1 ENHRY and CDR2 SYGVKD come from the germline V gene. Trimming removed 3 bases at V and 1 base at J, with 9 bases between. CDR3 loop: CAISEKRINYGYTF. The CDR3 DNA reads as TGTGCCATCAGTGAAAAGCGAATTAACTATGGCTACACCTTC.

The chain joins TRBV4-1 to TRBJ2-6, with 9 positions matching TRBD1. The V and J ends lost 1 base and 1 base, in that order; junction bases with no gene match: 5. Germline CDR1 MGHRA, CDR2 YSYEKL. The length of the CDR3 is 18 residues. CDR3 protein: CASSQVGTGRSGANVLTF. CDR3 nucleotide sequence: TGCGCCAGCAGCCAAGTGGGGACAGGGAGGTCTGGGGCCAACGTCCTGACTTTC.

This rearrangement joins TRBV6-6 to TRBJ2-7; 7 nucleotides match TRBD2. Germline CDR1 reads MNHNY; CDR2 reads SVGAGI (reference sequence). The CDR3 has 15 residues. Trimming removed 7 bases from V and 0 bases from J; junction bases left unmatched: 9. The DNA of the CDR3 is TGTGCCAGCACCCCAGCGGGGAGAAGCTCCTACGAGCAGTACTTC. It codes for CASTPAGRSSYEQYF.

In this sample, this clonotype turned up a few times. V gene TRBV12-3 or TRBV12-4 combines with J gene TRBJ2-3; D uncertain. V lost 6 bases and J lost 7, with 11 bases in between. The CDR3 runs 12 residues. Here the CDR3 reads CASSSNRNTQYF. CDR3 nucleotides: TGTGCCAGCAGCTCAAATAGGAATACGCAGTATTTT.

This clonotype has at least ten counts. The chain combines TRBV2 with TRBJ2-6, with D unclear. This CDR3 has 14 residues. Per the germline V gene, CDR1 is SNHLY and CDR2 is FYNNEI. V gave up 6 bases and J gave up 0 bases, with 6 bases separating them. The CDR3 region has the DNA TGTGCCAGCAGGGAAAGCTCTGGGGCCAACGTCCTGACTTTC. It translates to CASRESSGANVLTF.

This clonotype was counted only a few times. The chain carries TRBV7-9 and TRBJ1-2, with 7 bases fitting TRBD1. Germline CDR1 reads SEHNR; CDR2 reads FQNEAQ (reference sequence). V lost 1 base to trimming and J lost 4 bases; unmatched junction nucleotides: 6. The CDR3 spans 15 residues. The CDR3 region has the DNA TGTGCCAGCAGCTTAGATAGACAGGGAAGCTATGGCTACACCTTC. This sequence encodes CASSLDRQGSYGYTF.

The chain recombines TRBV19 with TRBJ1-1; D is uncertain. Germline-derived CDR1 and CDR2 are LNHDA and SQIVND (reference sequence). V lost 5 bases, J lost 0 bases, and 13 bases lay in between. This CDR3 has 15 residues. CDR3 residues: CASSYNSGLNTEAFF. In nucleotides, the CDR3 is TGTGCCAGTAGTTACAATTCGGGGTTGAACACTGAAGCTTTCTTT.

This chain uses TRBV9 with TRBJ2-7; 7 bases are a match to TRBD1. Germline loops: CDR1 SGDLS, CDR2 YYNGEE. CDR3 size: 16 residues. V dropped 4 bases and J dropped 3; count of bases not matched to a gene: 13. The CDR3 here is CASSPRSRDSYYEQYF. The CDR3 DNA follows: TGTGCCAGCAGCCCCCGATCCAGGGACAGTTACTACGAGCAGTACTTC.

This clonotype was detected only once. V is TRBV25-1 and J is TRBJ1-6; 8 bases are shared with TRBD1. Trimming at V came to 4 bases and at J to 8 bases, leaving 4 bases not matched to a gene. The CDR3 length is 14 residues. The germline V gene has CDR1 MGHDK and CDR2 SYGVNS. Written as DNA, the CDR3 is TGTGCCAGCAGTGCGCAGGGGGCACATTCACCCCTCCACTTT. As protein: CASSAQGAHSPLHF.

This clonotype came up a few times. J is TRBJ1-1 and V is TRBV6-2 or TRBV6-3; the match to TRBD1 covers 7 bases. The CDR3 extends over 14 amino acids. The germline V gene has CDR1 MNHEY and CDR2 SVGEGT. The junction had 6 bases not matched to a gene; V was cut back by 8 bases and J by 0 bases. For the CDR3, the DNA is TGTGCCAGCGAAGACAGGGAAATGAACACTGAAGCTTTCTTT. Translating it yields CASEDREMNTEAFF.

This chain joins TRBV29-1 and TRBJ1-1; 7 positions match TRBD1. Germline CDR1 is SQVTM and CDR2 is ANQGSEA. V shed 5 bases, J shed 3 bases, and the junction held 15 bases outside the gene matches. The CDR3 consists of 16 residues. The CDR3 reads CSVINRGAKIDTEAFF. In nucleotides, the CDR3 is TGCAGCGTTATAAACAGGGGAGCCAAGATAGACACTGAAGCTTTCTTT. The complete variable domain, with remaining parts taken from reference TRBV29-1 and TRBJ1-1, reads SAVISQKPSRDICQRGTSLTIQCQVDSQVTMMFWYRQQPGQSLTLIATANQGSEATYESGFVIDKFPISRPNLTFSTLTVSNMSPEDSSIYLCSVINRGAKIDTEAFFGQGTRLTVV.

This clonotype was seen at least ten times. V gene TRBV7-9 combines with J gene TRBJ2-5; no clear D. This CDR3 region has 14 residues. Germline CDR1 and CDR2: SEHNR and FQNEAQ (reference sequence). The V gene lost 2 bases and the J gene lost 1 base, with 8 bases spanning the gap. CDR3 region: CASSLNPPQETQYF. CDR3 coding DNA: TGTGCCAGCAGCTTAAATCCCCCCCAAGAGACCCAGTACTTC.

This clonotype came up a few times. This chain connects TRBV5-1 to TRBJ1-4, with a weak D call TRBD1 (5 bases). Trimming shortened V by 7 bases and J by 7 bases, and 17 bases separated the two germline ends. CDR1 is SGHRS and CDR2 is YFSETQ in the germline V gene. CDR3 size: 14 residues. The CDR3 sequence is CASGNQGGREKLFF. The CDR3 coding sequence is TGCGCCAGCGGAAACCAGGGAGGTCGTGAAAAACTGTTTTTT.

The V call is TRBV11-3, the J call TRBJ2-5, with a weak D call TRBD1 (6 bases). V was shortened by 5 bases and J by 4 bases, with 17 bases between the two germline ends. CDR3 length: 15 amino acids. CDR1 SGHNT and CDR2 YENEEA come from the germline V gene. In DNA form, the CDR3 reads TGTGCCAGCAGCCTCACAGGGAGCTACACAGAGACCCAGTACTTC. Protein product: CASSLTGSYTETQYF.

Only a few counts were recorded for this clonotype. The V and J genes are TRBV27 and TRBJ1-2; D call uncertain. The CDR3 spans 13 residues. The V end lost 3 bases, the J end lost 0 bases, and 5 bases lay between the germline ends. CDR1 MNHEY and CDR2 SMNVEV come from the germline V gene (reference sequence). CDR3 nucleotide sequence: TGTGCCAGCAGTTTTAAAGCTAACTATGGCTACACCTTC. This gives the protein CASSFKANYGYTF.

Only a few counts were recorded for this clonotype. The J gene is TRBJ1-4, the V gene TRBV20-1, with TRBD1 matching 9 bases. The CDR3 runs to 15 residues. The germline CDR1 and CDR2 sequences are DFQATT and SNEGSKA (reference sequence). V was pared by 6 bases and J by 8 bases, with 13 bases of the junction left unmatched. CDR3: CSAVARTGVREKLFF. In DNA form, the CDR3 reads TGCAGTGCCGTGGCCCGGACAGGGGTTAGGGAAAAACTGTTTTTT.

This clonotype was observed at least ten times. The chain couples TRBV24-1 to TRBJ1-2; perhaps TRBD1 as D (6 bases). Germline V gives CDR1 KGHDR, CDR2 SFDVKD. The CDR3 extends over 14 amino acids. V lost 4 bases to trimming and J lost 4 bases, with 12 bases between them. CDR3 protein: CATSEGHGSYGYTF. For the CDR3, the DNA is TGTGCCACCAGTGAGGGACACGGATCCTATGGCTACACCTTC.

The V and J genes are TRBV6-2 or TRBV6-3 and TRBJ2-7; 11 nucleotides match TRBD2. V shed 4 bases, J shed 6 bases, and the junction held 17 bases outside the gene matches. Germline V gene data show CDR1 as MNHEY and CDR2 as SVGEGT. CDR3 size: 18 residues. The CDR3 spells CASSSPSLLLAGVSEQYF. CDR3 bases: TGTGCCAGCAGTTCTCCCTCCTTGCTACTAGCGGGAGTTTCCGAGCAGTACTTC.

This clonotype was detected a few times. The chain links TRBV7-9 to TRBJ1-2; D is undetermined. The V gene's germline CDR1 is SEHNR and CDR2 FQNEAQ (reference sequence). Trimming took off 5 bases at V and 8 bases at J, with 9 bases between the two ends. The CDR3 length is 11 residues. This CDR3 reads CASSHVVGYTF. CDR3 nucleotides: TGTGCCAGCAGCCACGTCGTGGGCTACACCTTC.

This clonotype was counted only a few times. This chain joins TRBV20-1 and TRBJ1-1; the D gene is possibly TRBD1 (5 bases). V dropped 6 bases and J dropped 8 bases, with 13 bases sitting between them. The germline CDR1 and CDR2 sequences are DFQATT and SNEGSKA (reference sequence). There are 11 residues in the CDR3. The CDR3 spells CSAGTPLEAFF. In DNA, the CDR3 is TGCAGTGCGGGGACTCCGCTCGAAGCTTTCTTT.